This T cell receptor beta chain was obtained from a study of T cell changes during pregnancy in multiple sclerosis. TCRdb's copy holds only in-frame clones and misses some; the assay was immunoSEQ multiplex PCR. The top ten clones hold roughly 1.7% of a sample with approximately 90,000 clones, around 92% of them seen once. V was clipped by 6 bases and J by 1 base, with 9 bases between them. This CDR3 region has 14 residues. Germline CDR1 is LGHNA and CDR2 is YSLEER. The chain has TRBV4-3 and TRBJ2-2, with D possibly matching TRBD2 (5 bases). Sequenced here: peripheral blood, sampled after pregnancy. This receptor was taken from a female donor in good health, enrolled as a control in a pregnancy study. The DNA for the CDR3 is TGCGCCAGCAGGAGGGCGGAGAACACCGGGGAGCTGTTTTTT. This translates into CASRRAENTGELFF.